This T cell receptor beta chain was documented in a study of blood T cell repertoires in COVID-19. Participants were aged roughly 18 to 100 years from some 24 US areas. Cohorts were determined from participant-reported clinical history. Recovery among Cohort 3 donors was established by two negative PCRs, clearance, or symptom resolution. Original processing methods: Counts of nucleated cells, estimated from reference gene primer amplification, were obtained. The method was immunoSEQ multiplex PCR; TCRdb's version includes in-frame clones alone and lacks a portion of them. For V, J and clone size, that table is used; D and trimming come from the DNA. The repertoire consists of around 180,000 clones, with roughly four fifths occurring once and the leading ten covering roughly 12%. This clone was counted between two and nine times. The J segment lost 4 bases and the V segment lost 6 bases, leaving 2 bases of the junction unmatched. The CDR3 is 13 residues long. Germline V gives CDR1 ENHRY, CDR2 SYGVKD.

The sample taken for sequencing was PBMCs or T cells enriched from blood (not recorded which). The V gene is TRBV10-3, the J gene TRBJ2-7, with 11 nucleotides matching TRBD1. The receptor was derived from a middle-aged man who had recovered from COVID-19. As DNA, the CDR3 is TGTGCCATCAGAGGGACAGGGGGTTACGAGCAGTACTTC. Amino acids: CAIRGTGGYEQYF.